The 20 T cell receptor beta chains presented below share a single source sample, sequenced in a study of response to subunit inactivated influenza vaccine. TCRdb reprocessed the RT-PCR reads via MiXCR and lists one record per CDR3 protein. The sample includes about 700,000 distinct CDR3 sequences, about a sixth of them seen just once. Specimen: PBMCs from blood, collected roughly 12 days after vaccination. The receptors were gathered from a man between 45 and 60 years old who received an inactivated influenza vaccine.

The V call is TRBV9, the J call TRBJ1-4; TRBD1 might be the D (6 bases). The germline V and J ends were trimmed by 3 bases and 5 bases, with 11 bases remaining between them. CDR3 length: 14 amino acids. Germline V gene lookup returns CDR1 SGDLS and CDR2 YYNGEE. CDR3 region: CASSARTENEKLFF. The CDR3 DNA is TGTGCCAGCAGCGCCAGGACAGAAAATGAAAAACTGTTTTTT.

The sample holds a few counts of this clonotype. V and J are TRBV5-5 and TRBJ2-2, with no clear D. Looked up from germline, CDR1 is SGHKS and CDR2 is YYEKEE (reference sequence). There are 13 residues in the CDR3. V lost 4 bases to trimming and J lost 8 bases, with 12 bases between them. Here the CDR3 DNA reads TGTGCCAGCAGCCTGGGCCCGACGGGGGAGCTGTTTTTT. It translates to CASSLGPTGELFF. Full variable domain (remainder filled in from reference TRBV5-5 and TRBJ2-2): DAGVTQSPTHLIKTRGQQVTLRCSPISGHKSVSWYQQVLGQGPQFIFQYYEKEERGRGNFPDRFSARQFPNYSSELNVNALLLGDSALYLCASSLGPTGELFFGEGSRLTVL.

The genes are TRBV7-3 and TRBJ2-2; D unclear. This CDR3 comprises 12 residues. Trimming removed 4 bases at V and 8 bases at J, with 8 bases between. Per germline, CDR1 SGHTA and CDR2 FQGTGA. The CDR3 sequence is CASSSPGGELFF. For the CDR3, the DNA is TGTGCCAGCAGCTCACCAGGAGGGGAGCTGTTTTTT.

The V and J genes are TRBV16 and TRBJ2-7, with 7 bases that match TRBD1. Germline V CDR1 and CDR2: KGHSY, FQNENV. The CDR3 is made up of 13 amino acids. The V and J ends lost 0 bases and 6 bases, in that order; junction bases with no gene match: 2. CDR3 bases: TGTGCCAGCAGCCAATCGGCAGGGGGCGAGCAGTACTTC. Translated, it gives CASSQSAGGEQYF.

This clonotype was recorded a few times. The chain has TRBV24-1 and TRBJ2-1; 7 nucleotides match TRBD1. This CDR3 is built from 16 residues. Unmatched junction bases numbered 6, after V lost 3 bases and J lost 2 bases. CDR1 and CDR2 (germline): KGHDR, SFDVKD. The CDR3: CATSDIQGFAYNEQFF. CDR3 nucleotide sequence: TGTGCCACCAGTGATATACAGGGGTTCGCCTACAATGAGCAGTTCTTC.

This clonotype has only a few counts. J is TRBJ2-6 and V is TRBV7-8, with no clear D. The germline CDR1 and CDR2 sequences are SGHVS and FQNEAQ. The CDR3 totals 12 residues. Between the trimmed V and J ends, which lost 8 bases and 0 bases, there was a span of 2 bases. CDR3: CASVSGANVLTF. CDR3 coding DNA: TGTGCCAGCGTCTCTGGGGCCAACGTCCTGACTTTC.

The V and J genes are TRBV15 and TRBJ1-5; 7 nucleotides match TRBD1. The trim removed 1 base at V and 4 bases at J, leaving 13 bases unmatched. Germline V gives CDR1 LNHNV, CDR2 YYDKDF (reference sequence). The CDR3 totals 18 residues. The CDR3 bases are TGTGCCACCAGCAGAGTACTGGGGACAGCCGCGGGAAATCAGCCCCAGCATTTT. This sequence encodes CATSRVLGTAAGNQPQHF.

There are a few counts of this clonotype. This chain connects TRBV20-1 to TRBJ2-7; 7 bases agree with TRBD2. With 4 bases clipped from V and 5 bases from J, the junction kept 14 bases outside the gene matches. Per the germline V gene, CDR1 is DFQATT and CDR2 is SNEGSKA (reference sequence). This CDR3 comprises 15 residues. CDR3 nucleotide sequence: TGCAGTGCTATACCCTTGGGACTACCTTCGGACGAGCAGTACTTC. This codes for CSAIPLGLPSDEQYF.

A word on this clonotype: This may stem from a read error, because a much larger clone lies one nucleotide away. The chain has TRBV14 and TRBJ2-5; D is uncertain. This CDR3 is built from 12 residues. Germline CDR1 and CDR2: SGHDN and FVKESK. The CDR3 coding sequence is TGTGCCATCAGCCAATTAGGGGAGACCCAGTACTTC. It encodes CAISQLGETQYF.

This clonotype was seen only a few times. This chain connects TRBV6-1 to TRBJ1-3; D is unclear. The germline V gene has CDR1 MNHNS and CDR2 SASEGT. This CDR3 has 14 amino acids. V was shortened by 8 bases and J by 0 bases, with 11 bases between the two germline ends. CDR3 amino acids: CASGRGSSGNTIYF. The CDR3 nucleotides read TGTGCCAGCGGAAGAGGAAGCTCTGGAAACACCATATATTTT.

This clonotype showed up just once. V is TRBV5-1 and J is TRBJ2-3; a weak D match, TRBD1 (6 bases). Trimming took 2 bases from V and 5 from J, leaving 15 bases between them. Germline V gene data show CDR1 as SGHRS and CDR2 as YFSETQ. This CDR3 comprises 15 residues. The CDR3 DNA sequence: TGCGCCAGCAGCTTAAAACAGGGTCCGAGAGATACGCAGTATTTT. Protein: CASSLKQGPRDTQYF.

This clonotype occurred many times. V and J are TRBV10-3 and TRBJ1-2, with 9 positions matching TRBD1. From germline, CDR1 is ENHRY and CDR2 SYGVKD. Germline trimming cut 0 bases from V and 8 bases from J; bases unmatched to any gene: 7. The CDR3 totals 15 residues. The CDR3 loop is CAISESNRGQSGYTF. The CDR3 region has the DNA TGTGCCATCAGTGAGTCGAACAGGGGGCAGTCCGGCTACACCTTC.

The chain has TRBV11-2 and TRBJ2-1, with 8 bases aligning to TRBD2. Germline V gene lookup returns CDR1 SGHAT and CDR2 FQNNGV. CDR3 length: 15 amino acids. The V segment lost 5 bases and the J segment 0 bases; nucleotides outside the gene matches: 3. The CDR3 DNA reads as TGTGCCAGCAGCATGAGCGGGAGCTCCTACAATGAGCAGTTCTTC. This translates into CASSMSGSSYNEQFF.

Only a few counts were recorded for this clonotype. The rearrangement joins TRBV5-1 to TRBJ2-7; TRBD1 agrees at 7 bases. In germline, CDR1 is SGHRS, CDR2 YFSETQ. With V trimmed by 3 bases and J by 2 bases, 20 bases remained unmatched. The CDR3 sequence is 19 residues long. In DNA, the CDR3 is TGCGCCAGCAGCTCGGGAACCGGGACCCTGAACAGGGGAACCTACGAGCAGTACTTC. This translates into CASSSGTGTLNRGTYEQYF. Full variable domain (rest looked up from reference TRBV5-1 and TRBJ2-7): KAGVTQTPRYLIKTRGQQVTLSCSPISGHRSVSWYQQTPGQGLQFLFEYFSETQRNKGNFPGRFSGRQFSNSRSEMNVSTLELGDSALYLCASSSGTGTLNRGTYEQYFGPGTRLTVT.

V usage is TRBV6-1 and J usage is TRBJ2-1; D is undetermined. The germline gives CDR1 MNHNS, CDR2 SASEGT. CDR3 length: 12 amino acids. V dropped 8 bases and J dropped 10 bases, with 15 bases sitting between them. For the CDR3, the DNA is TGTGCCAGCGGTGCGTTCAAAGGGGAGCAGTTCTTC. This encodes CASGAFKGEQFF.

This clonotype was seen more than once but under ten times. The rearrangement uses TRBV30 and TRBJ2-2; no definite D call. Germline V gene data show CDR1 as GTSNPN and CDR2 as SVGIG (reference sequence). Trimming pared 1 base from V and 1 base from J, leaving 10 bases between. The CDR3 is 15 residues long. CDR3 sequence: CAWSGLALNTGELFF. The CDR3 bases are TGTGCCTGGAGTGGTCTGGCGCTGAACACCGGGGAGCTGTTTTTT. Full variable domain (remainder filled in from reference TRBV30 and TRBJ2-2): SQTIHQWPATLVQPVGSPLSLECTVEGTSNPNLYWYRQAAGRGLQLLFYSVGIGQISSEVPQNLSASRPQDRQFILSSKKLLLSDSGFYLCAWSGLALNTGELFFGEGSRLTVL.

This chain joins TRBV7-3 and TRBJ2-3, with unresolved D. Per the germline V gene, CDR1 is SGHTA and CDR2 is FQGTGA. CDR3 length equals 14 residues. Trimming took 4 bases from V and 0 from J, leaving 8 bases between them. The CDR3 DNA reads TGTGCCAGCAGCTCAGTAGGGAGCACAGATACGCAGTATTTT. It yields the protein CASSSVGSTDTQYF.

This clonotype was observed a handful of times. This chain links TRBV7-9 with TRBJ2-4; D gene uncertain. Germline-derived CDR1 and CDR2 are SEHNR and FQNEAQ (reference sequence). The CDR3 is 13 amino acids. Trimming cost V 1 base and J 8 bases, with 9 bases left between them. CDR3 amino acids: CASSLGGTDIQYF. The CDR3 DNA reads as TGTGCCAGCAGCTTAGGGGGTACTGACATTCAGTACTTC.

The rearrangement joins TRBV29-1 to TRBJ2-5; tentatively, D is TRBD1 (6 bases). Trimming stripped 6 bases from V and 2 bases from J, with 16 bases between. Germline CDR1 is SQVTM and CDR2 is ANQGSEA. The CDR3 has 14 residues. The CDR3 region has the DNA TGCAGCGTGGATTTCTGGACAGAGCAAGAGACCCAGTACTTC. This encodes CSVDFWTEQETQYF.

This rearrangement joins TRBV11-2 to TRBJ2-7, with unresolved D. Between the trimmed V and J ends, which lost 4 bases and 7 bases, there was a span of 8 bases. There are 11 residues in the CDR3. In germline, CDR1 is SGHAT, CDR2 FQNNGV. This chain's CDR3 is CASSSATEQYF. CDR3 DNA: TGTGCCAGCAGCTCCGCGACAGAGCAGTACTTC.